This is a list of T cell receptor beta chains from one sample in a study of CD8+CD57+ T cells in acquired aplastic anemia. One entry per CDR3 protein results from TCRdb running MiXCR on the reads. In the table there are over 250,000 distinct CDR3 sequences, 56% of which are singletons. Sequencing used sorted CD4+, CD8+, or CD8+CD57+ T cells (not recorded which) from PBMCs. These receptors all stem from a human donor with aplastic anemia. Both conserved end residues are part of each CDR3. Fields, in order: J gene, V gene, D gene, clone size, CDR3 DNA, CDR3 protein. D genes are given only for firm matches. The size of a clone is reported for some rows only, either as once, few or many, or as a class for expanded clones.

TRBJ2-2	TRBV15	.	many	TGTGCCACCAGCAGAGATATTGGGGGTACAGGGGAGCTGTTTTTT	CATSRDIGGTGELFF
TRBJ1-5	TRBV19	.	once	TGTGCCAGTAACCTGAATAATCAGCCCCAGCATTTT	CASNLNNQPQHF
TRBJ2-7	TRBV10-3	TRBD2	many	TGTGCCATCAGTGAATTGACTAGCGGGCTCGAGCAGTACTTC	CAISELTSGLEQYF
TRBJ1-1	TRBV12-3/TRBV12-4	.	many	TGTGCCAGCAGTTTTAGGGCTGAAGCTTTCTTT	CASSFRAEAFF
TRBJ2-2	TRBV7-3	.	.	TGTGCCAGCAGCTTAACGGCTAGCCACGGAAACACCGGGGAGCTGTTTTTT	CASSLTASHGNTGELFF
TRBJ1-2	TRBV6-5	.	.	TGTGCCAGCAGTTACCCGGGACACTCCTATGGCTACACCTTC	CASSYPGHSYGYTF
TRBJ2-1	TRBV6-6	.	medium-sized	TGTGCCAGCAGTTACCGCGAGACTAACGAGCAGTTCTTC	CASSYRETNEQFF
TRBJ1-6	TRBV7-6	TRBD1	.	TGTGCCAGCAGCCAGGACAGGAAAAATTCAACCCTCCACTTT	CASSQDRKNSTLHF
TRBJ2-1	TRBV4-1	TRBD2	.	TGCGCCAGCAGTCTAGCGGGAGACGTTGAGCAGTTCTTC	CASSLAGDVEQFF
TRBJ2-2	TRBV20-1	.	.	TGCAGTGCTGCTAGAGACACCGGGGAGCTGTTTTTT	CSAARDTGELFF